This T cell receptor (beta chain) derives from a study of OX40 agonist ivuxolimab in advanced cancers. Background on the whole study: Ivuxolimab was a fully human IgG2 agonistic monoclonal antibody targeting the costimulatory receptor OX40 (CD134). The monotherapy dose-escalation portion (N of about 49 patients) of the phase I ivuxolimab trial is reported in the paper. Peripheral TCRbeta sequencing aimed to test whether ivuxolimab altered TCR sequence diversity and caused clonal T-cell expansion. Prior anti-PD-1, anti-PD-L1 or anti-CTLA-4 therapy was permitted, and checkpoint inhibitors had been received by under 50% of dose-escalation patients. The dose-escalation cohort was 82.7% male with a mean age of about 60 years, ranging from roughly 20 to 80. Among the approximately 50 dose-escalation patients, approximately 20 had hepatocellular carcinoma, around 15 melanoma, 9 renal cell carcinoma and 9 head and neck cancer. Intravenous ivuxolimab was administered to patients every 2 weeks at six dose levels: 0.01, 0.1, 0.3, 1.5, 3 and 10 mg/kg. Three dose-escalation patients achieved partial responses, one with hepatocellular carcinoma and two with cutaneous melanoma.

Patients with a history of autoimmune disease or receiving systemic immunosuppression were excluded from the trial. Peripheral blood for TCR sequencing was drawn from every dose cohort at baseline, at cycle 4 day 1 and at cycle 7 day 1. The samples were taken from a phase I, first-in-human, multicenter, open-label dose-escalation trial of ivuxolimab. Adults with locally advanced or metastatic melanoma, renal cell, hepatocellular, or head and neck squamous cell carcinoma were enrolled in the trial. CD4+ and CD8+ T cells were sorted separately from peripheral blood before TCR sequencing. About this clone: Its antigen has not been determined. The input lacks base qualities; no much larger clone sits a single base away.

To sequence the TCRbeta CDR3 region, genomic DNA was isolated from the sorted cells. The immunoSEQ Assay was used for sequencing of TCRbeta CDR3 regions. As stored in TCRdb, this immuneACCESS dataset retains in-frame rearrangements with V and J assigned. A fraction of the clones does not appear; measured against another copy, unresolved V genes explain less than half of the discrepancy, and the remainder lacks a known reason. This sample holds tens of thousands of clones; 65% to 90% were observed only once. The top ten clonotypes cover nearly 0.9% of the sample. Broader findings and caveats from the paper: Clonal expansion of both CD4+ and CD8+ blood T cells was observed from baseline to week 6 at doses 0.1 to 3.0 mg/kg. Low levels of normalized T-cell clonal expansion were also shown by some nonresponding patients. The antigen specificity of the clonally expanded peripheral T cells was not determined. Partial responders in the 0.1-3.0 mg/kg groups had among the lowest normalized peripheral clonal expansion, especially among CD8+ T cells. After ivuxolimab, CD8+ T cells had more expanded clones than CD4+ T cells on average.

The germline V gene gives CDR1 as SGHTS and CDR2 as YDEGEE. V and J are truncated by 5 bases and 9 bases respectively, leaving an intervening sequence of 11 bases. The CDR3 numbers 11 residues from cysteine through phenylalanine. The DNA shown is the 33-base CDR3, in frame from base 1. The TCR was taken from an adult with an advanced solid tumor such as melanoma, head and neck, liver or kidney cancer. The sequences come from CD4+ or CD8+ T cells sorted from blood, collected in a trial of the OX40 agonist ivuxolimab. Recombination joined TRBV5-8 with TRBJ2-5; the D gene assignment is ambiguous. This receptor carries the CDR3 CASRNEAAQYF. The nucleotide sequence is given as TGTGCCAGCAGGAATGAGGCGGCCCAGTACTTC.